The 9 T cell receptor beta chains listed next were all sequenced from one sample in a study of blood T cell repertoires in COVID-19 (dated by TCRdb to the early 2020s). Library method: the immunoSEQ multiplex PCR assay. TCRdb stores this immuneACCESS table with in-frame sequences only. Part of the clones is absent; in the studies checked, under half of the shortfall reflects unresolved V genes, and no reason is known for the rest. The sample includes under 95,000 clones, with approximately 88% observed a single time. Approximately 5.1% of the sample lies in the top ten. Input material: peripheral blood. Every receptor here comes from a man between 60 and 70 years old with acute or convalescent COVID-19.

V is TRBV9 and J is TRBJ2-3, with 8 bases lining up with TRBD2. V dropped 1 base and J dropped 2; count of bases not matched to a gene: 6. Germline loops: CDR1 SGDLS, CDR2 YYNGEE. The CDR3 consists of 16 residues. The chain's CDR3 is CASSVWAGGDTDTQYF. In DNA, the CDR3 is TGTGCCAGCAGCGTATGGGCGGGGGGAGACACAGATACGCAGTATTTT.

The V and J genes are TRBV12-3 or TRBV12-4 and TRBJ1-2; maybe TRBD1 (6 bases). The CDR3 is made up of 13 amino acids. Trimming shortened V by 6 bases and J by 8 bases, and 16 bases separated the two germline ends. The CDR3 region has the DNA TGTGCCAGCAGCCTCGCAGGGGCGGAAGGCTACACCTTC. This gives the protein CASSLAGAEGYTF.

The V call is TRBV4-2, the J call TRBJ2-2; TRBD1 is a possible D gene (7 bases). The CDR3 is 17 residues long. V dropped 0 bases and J dropped 5 bases, with 16 bases sitting between them. In germline, CDR1 is LGHNA, CDR2 YNFKEQ. The CDR3 coding sequence is TGTGCCAGCAGCCAAGATAATCAGGGGGGCCGGACCGGGGAGCTGTTTTTT. Its protein is CASSQDNQGGRTGELFF.

This clone was picked up a small number of times. V and J are TRBV6-5 and TRBJ1-1; the match to TRBD1 covers 7 bases. J lost 0 bases, V lost 0 bases, and 4 bases had no gene match. The CDR3 length is 16 residues. Germline V CDR1 and CDR2: MNHEY, SVGAGI. CDR3 loop: CASSYSKGALNTEAFF. The DNA for the CDR3 is TGTGCCAGCAGTTACTCTAAGGGGGCCCTGAACACTGAAGCTTTCTTT.

The chain carries TRBV19 and TRBJ2-1, with 11 positions matching TRBD2. Germline CDR1 is LNHDA and CDR2 is SQIVND (reference sequence). V shed 4 bases and J 4 bases; nucleotides not matched to a gene: 3. This CDR3 is built from 15 residues. The DNA for the CDR3 is TGTGCCAGTAGTAGGGCTAGCGGGGGGTACAATGAGCAGTTCTTC. Translating gives CASSRASGGYNEQFF.

The chain is built from TRBV4-3 and TRBJ1-1, with a tentative D call TRBD1 (6 bases). The germline V and J ends were trimmed by 0 bases and 10 bases, with 12 bases remaining between them. Germline V gives CDR1 LGHNA, CDR2 YSLEER. The length of the CDR3 is 13 residues. CDR3 in amino acids: CASSQDRGTGAFF. The CDR3 DNA reads TGCGCCAGCAGCCAAGATAGGGGGACGGGAGCTTTCTTT.

The genes are TRBV9 and TRBJ1-4; perhaps TRBD1 as D (5 bases). Looked up from germline, CDR1 is SGDLS and CDR2 is YYNGEE. The V end was cut by 0 bases, the J end by 5 bases, with 17 bases between. The CDR3 runs to 17 residues. This CDR3 reads CASSVGSGPGGNEKLFF. CDR3 bases: TGTGCCAGCAGCGTAGGATCAGGGCCTGGCGGAAATGAAAAACTGTTTTTT.

The chain is built from TRBV7-2 and TRBJ1-1; the match to TRBD1 covers 9 bases. The CDR3 loop spans 14 amino acids. Germline CDR1 and CDR2: SGHTA and FQGNSA. J gave up 1 base and V 7 bases, and 4 bases lay outside the gene matches. The CDR3 coding sequence is TGTGCCAGCATCCGGACAGGGGCGAACACTGAAGCTTTCTTT. It specifies CASIRTGANTEAFF.

The chain combines TRBV5-4 with TRBJ2-7; the D gene is possibly TRBD2 (5 bases). The CDR3 is made up of 15 amino acids. V was clipped by 4 bases and J by 2 bases, with 16 bases between them. The germline CDR1 and CDR2 sequences are SGHNT and YYREEE (reference sequence). CDR3 region: CASSQGSGLPYEQYF. The CDR3 DNA sequence: TGTGCCAGCAGCCAAGGTTCCGGACTCCCCTACGAGCAGTACTTC.